The next 24 T cell receptor beta chains were all read from a single sample in a study of breast tumors, draining lymph nodes, adjacent tissues. MiXCR, applied by TCRdb to the multiplex PCR reads, yields one record per CDR3 protein. This sample carries approximately 280,000 distinct CDR3 sequences, more than 30% of them seen once, and the ten largest clones take around 1.1%. The lymph nodes were axillary draining lymph nodes from breast cancer patients. The sequenced sample was axillary lymph node tissue. The receptors were gathered from a female donor with breast cancer. Some clones in this sample may be carry-over from other donors' samples.

The chain employs TRBV2 and TRBJ2-2; D remains ambiguous. V was trimmed by 7 bases and J by 7 bases, leaving 7 bases between them. Per the germline V gene, CDR1 is SNHLY and CDR2 is FYNNEI. The CDR3 totals 11 residues. For the CDR3, the DNA is TGTGCCAGCACCGTACTCGGGGAGCTGTTTTTT. Protein: CASTVLGELFF.

For this clonotype: A much larger clone is a single base away; this may be a read error. The rearrangement uses TRBV11-2 and TRBJ2-3; the D is unclear. Germline values: CDR1 SGHAT, CDR2 FQNNGV. CDR3 length: 15 amino acids. The ends were cut back, 2 bases at V and 2 bases at J, with 11 bases in the middle. In nucleotides, the CDR3 is TGTGCCAGCAGCTTAAGCGAGGAACCCACAGATACGCAGTATTTT. Its protein product is CASSLSEEPTDTQYF. The whole variable domain, filled in from reference TRBV11-2 and TRBJ2-3, reads EAGVAQSPRYKIIEKRQSVAFWCNPISGHATLYWYQQILGQGPKLLIQFQNNGVVDDSQLPKDRFSAERLKGVDSTLKIQPAKLEDSAVYLCASSLSEEPTDTQYFGPGTRLTVL.

Regarding this clonotype: This may come from a read error, since a much larger clone is one base off. The chain has TRBV19 and TRBJ2-7; weak D call: TRBD2 (6 bases). The CDR3 covers 14 residues. Germline CDR1 reads LNHDA; CDR2 reads SQIVND (reference sequence). Trimming pared 3 bases from V and 5 bases from J, leaving 14 bases between. The CDR3 DNA reads TGTGCCAGTAGTATCCCGGGAGTGTCAGACGAGCAGTACTTC. Protein: CASSIPGVSDEQYF.

The chain combines TRBV30 with TRBJ2-3, with unresolved D. V was clipped by 3 bases and J by 0 bases, with 10 bases between them. The CDR3 length is 14 residues. Germline values: CDR1 GTSNPN, CDR2 SVGIG (reference sequence). The CDR3 loop reads CAWRGKFSTDTQYF. Written as DNA, the CDR3 is TGTGCCTGGAGAGGGAAGTTTAGCACAGATACGCAGTATTTT.

This clonotype was counted a few times. The chain uses TRBV4-1 and TRBJ2-1; the match to TRBD1 covers 11 bases. J gave up 5 bases and V 4 bases, and 10 bases lay outside the gene matches. The CDR3 extends over 17 amino acids. Germline V gene data show CDR1 as MGHRA and CDR2 as YSYEKL. This CDR3 reads CASSLRIGQGANNEQFF. The CDR3 DNA reads as TGCGCCAGCAGCCTGAGAATCGGACAGGGGGCGAACAATGAGCAGTTCTTC.

Many counts were recorded for this clonotype. The rearrangement links TRBV10-3 to TRBJ2-1; D remains unclear. CDR3 length: 12 residues. Trimming stripped 4 bases from V and 7 bases from J, with 8 bases between. Germline CDR1 reads ENHRY; CDR2 reads SYGVKD. The CDR3 loop is CAISGTGNEQFF. DNA for the CDR3: TGTGCCATCAGTGGCACCGGGAATGAGCAGTTCTTC.

Regarding this clonotype: This may come from a read error, since a much larger clone is one base off. The rearrangement joins TRBV12-3 or TRBV12-4 to TRBJ2-5; D gene unclear. The CDR3 contains 12 residues. The CDR3 bases are TGTGCCAGCAGTTTCGGCGGAGAGAGCCAGTACTTC. Amino acid sequence: CASSFGGESQYF.

This chain connects TRBV6-1 to TRBJ2-1, with D tentatively TRBD2 (7 bases). The CDR3 is made up of 13 amino acids. Trimming pared 11 bases from V and 7 bases from J, leaving 18 bases between. Germline V lookup: CDR1 MNHNS, CDR2 SASEGT. In DNA, the CDR3 is TGTGCCGGCGTCTCGGGGGGCTGGAATGAGCAGTTCTTC. This sequence encodes CAGVSGGWNEQFF.

Ten or more counts support this clonotype. V usage is TRBV14 and J usage is TRBJ2-6, with D possibly TRBD1 on 6 matching bases. The CDR3 spans 17 residues. V dropped 1 base and J dropped 1 base, with 11 bases sitting between them. Per the germline V gene, CDR1 is SGHDN and CDR2 is FVKESK. The CDR3 loop reads CASSQVRQGSGANVLTF. The CDR3 DNA reads as TGTGCCAGCAGCCAAGTTCGTCAGGGGTCTGGGGCCAACGTCCTGACTTTC.

The chain has TRBV5-6 and TRBJ2-1, with TRBD2 as a possible D gene (7 bases). Per the germline V gene, CDR1 is SGHDT and CDR2 is YYEEEE. The CDR3 is 12 residues long. Deletions cut 6 bases from V and 9 bases from J, with 13 bases between. The CDR3 spells CASNRAGAEQFF. CDR3 coding DNA: TGTGCCAGCAACAGGGCGGGAGCTGAGCAGTTCTTC.

Ten or more counts support this clonotype. The chain recombines TRBV10-2 with TRBJ2-7; a weak D match, TRBD1 (6 bases). The germline V gene has CDR1 WSHSY and CDR2 SAAADI. V was shortened by 6 bases and J by 3 bases, with 12 bases between the two germline ends. The CDR3 totals 13 residues. In nucleotides, the CDR3 is TGCGCCAGCAGGACTGGGACACACTACGAGCAGTACTTC. It translates to CASRTGTHYEQYF.

This clonotype was seen a single time. A much more abundant neighbour one base away suggests this may be a read error. The chain links TRBV20-1 to TRBJ2-7; 10 nucleotides agree with TRBD2. Gene TRBJ2-1 matches the end of the DNA better, so the J call may be wrong. Germline V gene data show CDR1 as DFQATT and CDR2 as SNEGSKA (reference sequence). This CDR3 is built from 15 residues. The CDR3 loop is CSARKSGRVAYEQFF. The CDR3 nucleotides read TGCAGTGCTAGAAAGAGCGGGAGGGTCGCCTACGAGCAGTTCTTC.

This clonotype was seen repeatedly, ten times or more. The J gene is TRBJ2-1, the V gene TRBV12-3 or TRBV12-4; 11 bases agree with TRBD2. This CDR3 is 15 amino acids long. V lost 5 bases to trimming and J lost 6 bases; unmatched junction nucleotides: 6. In nucleotides, the CDR3 is TGTGCCAGCAGTCCACTAGCGGGAGTACCCAATGAGCAGTTCTTC. Its translation: CASSPLAGVPNEQFF.

Ten or more counts support this clonotype. The rearrangement links TRBV2 to TRBJ2-5, with D possibly called TRBD1 or TRBD2 (5 bases each). CDR1 is SNHLY, CDR2 FYNNEI, per germline. Deletions cut 3 bases from V and 0 bases from J, with 5 bases between. This CDR3 region has 13 residues. This CDR3 reads CASSEGDQETQYF. In DNA, the CDR3 is TGTGCCAGCAGTGAGGGGGACCAAGAGACCCAGTACTTC. The full variable domain, completed using reference TRBV2 and TRBJ2-5, is EPEVTQTPSHQVTQMGQEVILRCVPISNHLYFYWYRQILGQKVEFLVSFYNNEISEKSEIFDDQFSVERPDGSNFTLKIRSTKLEDSAMYFCASSEGDQETQYFGPGTRLLVL.

V is TRBV6-5 and J is TRBJ2-1; D ambiguous. V lost 4 bases to trimming and J lost 4 bases, with 8 bases between them. CDR3 length: 13 residues. Germline V gene data show CDR1 as MNHEY and CDR2 as SVGAGI. The CDR3 region has the DNA TGTGCCAGCAGTTCCTCACGGTACAATGAGCAGTTCTTC. Its protein is CASSSSRYNEQFF.

In this sample, this clonotype turned up many times. V is TRBV7-3 and J is TRBJ2-2; a possible D gene is TRBD2 (6 bases). V lost 5 bases, J lost 8 bases, and 24 bases lay in between. CDR1 SGHTA and CDR2 FQGTGA come from the germline V gene. CDR3 size: 17 residues. The CDR3 sequence: CASSPNFGSVAAGELFF. The CDR3 DNA follows: TGTGCCAGCAGCCCAAATTTCGGGAGTGTCGCGGCGGGGGAGCTGTTTTTT.

This clonotype came up many times. J is TRBJ2-3 and V is TRBV19; D is perhaps TRBD2 (6 bases). CDR3 size: 14 residues. V dropped 7 bases and J dropped 0 bases, with 11 bases sitting between them. Germline CDR1 LNHDA, CDR2 SQIVND (reference sequence). The CDR3 bases are TGTGCCAGTAACCCGAGCGGGAGCACAGATACGCAGTATTTT. This codes for CASNPSGSTDTQYF. Full variable domain (outside the CDR3, taken from reference TRBV19 and TRBJ2-3): DGGITQSPKYLFRKEGQNVTLSCEQNLNHDAMYWYRQDPGQGLRLIYYSQIVNDFQKGDIAEGYSVSREKKESFPLTVTSAQKNPTAFYLCASNPSGSTDTQYFGPGTRLTVL.

On this clonotype: At one end the junction does not follow the germline gene, possibly because of a read error. The chain uses TRBV5-4 and TRBJ2-1, with D possibly being TRBD1 (5 bases). CDR1 and CDR2 (germline): SGHNT, YYREEE (reference sequence). This CDR3 comprises 12 residues. CDR3 in amino acids: CASSPQDNEQSF. In nucleotides, the CDR3 is TGTGCCAGCAGCCCCCAGGACAATGAGCAGTCCTTC.

This clonotype occurred many times. V and J are TRBV5-1 and TRBJ2-3; D unclear. The germline V and J ends were trimmed by 4 bases and 0 bases, with 6 bases remaining between them. In germline, CDR1 is SGHRS, CDR2 YFSETQ. The CDR3 has 13 amino acids. The CDR3 protein is CASSRQSTDTQYF. The CDR3 DNA is TGCGCCAGCAGCCGCCAAAGCACAGATACGCAGTATTTT.

This clonotype has at least ten counts. The chain joins TRBV10-2 to TRBJ2-7; 10 bases agree with TRBD2. This CDR3 is built from 15 residues. CDR1 is WSHSY, CDR2 SAAADI, per germline. J lost 4 bases, V lost 6 bases, and 9 bases had no gene match. The CDR3 bases are TGCGCCAGCAGCGTACTAGCGGGAACTAGGTACGAGCAGTACTTC. Amino acid sequence: CASSVLAGTRYEQYF.

This clonotype was counted between two and nine times. A single base separates this from a much larger clone, so it may be a read error. The chain combines TRBV5-6 with TRBJ2-2, with D unclear. There are 15 residues in the CDR3. V lost 4 bases, J lost 5 bases, and 15 bases lay in between. Germline CDR1 SGHDT, CDR2 YYEEEE. The CDR3 DNA is TGTGCCAGCAGCCCCTGGGCAGCGTCGACCGGGGAGCTGTTTTTT. Protein: CASSPWAASTGELFF. Supplemented by reference TRBV5-6 and TRBJ2-2, the full variable domain reads DAGVTQSPTHLIKTRGQQVTLRCSPKSGHDTVSWYQQALGQGPQFIFQYYEEEERQRGNFPDRFSGHQFPNYSSELNVNALLLGDSALYLCASSPWAASTGELFFGEGSRLTVL.

The chain has TRBV6-9 and TRBJ2-7; D unresolved. The CDR3 consists of 16 residues. Between the trimmed V and J ends, which lost 5 bases and 5 bases, there was a span of 22 bases. The V gene's germline CDR1 is MNHGY and CDR2 SVAAGI. CDR3 DNA sequence: TGTGCCAGCAGTCAAAATATTATGGCGGTGAGCGACGAGCAGTACTTC. Protein sequence: CASSQNIMAVSDEQYF.

There are many counts of this clonotype. The chain links TRBV20-1 to TRBJ1-2; D is possibly TRBD1 (5 bases). The ends were cut back, 5 bases at V and 6 bases at J, with 10 bases in the middle. CDR1 and CDR2 from the germline V gene are DFQATT and SNEGSKA (reference sequence). CDR3 length equals 11 residues. Here the CDR3 DNA reads TGCAGTGCTGAGGACATAAATGGCTACACCTTC. Translation: CSAEDINGYTF.

J is TRBJ2-2 and V is TRBV25-1, with 7 bases that match TRBD2. Per the germline V gene, CDR1 is MGHDK and CDR2 is SYGVNS. V lost 5 bases and J lost 7; bases outside the gene matches: 4. The CDR3 contains 13 residues. CDR3 nucleotides: TGTGCCAGCAGTTCTTGGACTAGCGGGGAGCTGTTTTTT. Translation: CASSSWTSGELFF. Combining the CDR3 with reference TRBV25-1 and TRBJ2-2 gives the whole variable domain EADIYQTPRYLVIGTGKKITLECSQTMGHDKMYWYQQDPGMELHLIHYSYGVNSTEKGDLSSESTVSRIRTEHFPLTLESARPSHTSQYLCASSSWTSGELFFGEGSRLTVL.